This TCR beta chain was recorded in a study of Ad26.COV2.S vaccination and SARS-CoV-2 variants listed by TCRdb under 2021. Regarding the study in general: Vaccine-arm donors were drawn from COV1001, a multicentre, randomized, double-blind, placebo-controlled phase I-IIa trial of Ad26.COV2.S in healthy adults. TCRbeta repertoire sequencing served as the tool for gauging how specific and how broad the SARS-CoV-2-reactive T cell receptors were following Ad26.COV2.S vaccination. Blinding of investigators to trial group allocation was maintained during experiments and outcome assessment. Ad26.COV2.S was administered intramuscularly at a dose of 5x10^10 or 1x10^11 viral particles, either as one shot or as two shots given 56 days apart. A total of 32 samples were included in the TCR-sequenced set, comprising around 19 Ad26.COV2.S vaccine recipients, 5 placebo recipients and 8 SARS-CoV-2 convalescent individuals. Trial participants were randomized into five groups of five: low-dose or high-dose Ad26.COV2.S given once or twice, or placebo on both occasions.

Per the publication, the treatment or condition label means: around 19 received Ad26.COV2.S at low or high dose, single or two shots; roughly five received placebo; per-sample allocation not given. For vaccine and placebo recipients, the sequenced repertoires came from samples collected on day 63 after the first injection. Cohort 1b enrolled around 24 adults aged 18-55 years at a single site in Boston, USA, between 29 July and 7 August 2020. Ad26.COV2.S was a replication-incompetent adenovirus type 26 vector expressing a prefusion-stabilized SARS-CoV-2 spike protein from the original Wuhan strain. Points the paper makes about the study in general: According to the authors, total T cell responses may have been underestimated by the TCR breadth and depth analyses. Spike-specific TCR breadth was higher in Ad26.COV2.S recipients than in placebo recipients (P = 0.0014). Substantial breadth of spike-specific CD8+ and CD4+ T cell responses was reported after vaccination. The study was not powered to compare responses between vaccine doses or regimens. Vaccine and placebo recipients had similar non-spike TCR breadth, a finding consistent with the vaccine containing only spike.

CDR1 and CDR2 were assigned from the germline V gene as WSHSY and SAAADI. Including the terminal cysteine and phenylalanine, the CDR3 comprises 11 residues. Just CDR3 DNA is preserved here, 33 bases in frame from base 1. V sheds 8 bases and J sheds 2 bases, leaving 7 bases between their ends. As for this clone: Its antigen target is currently unknown. Within one base of it there is no much larger clone, and no base qualities were kept.

TCRbeta CDR3 regions were sequenced with the immunoSEQ Assay. After extraction, genomic DNA underwent amplification by bias-controlled multiplex PCR, followed by high-throughput sequencing. Per the source publication's procedure: To quantify the absolute abundance of every unique TCRbeta CDR3 region, sequences were collapsed and filtered. T cell fraction was estimated by normalization of TCRbeta template counts to usable DNA, with usable DNA being measured through amplification of reference genes present in all nucleated cells. Repertoire TCRs were annotated as SARS-CoV-2-specific by exact matching of V gene, CDR3 amino acid sequence and J gene to a known reactive TCR set. The reference SARS-CoV-2 TCR set was obtained from MIRA and was filtered for enrichment in COVID-19-positive ImmuneCODE repertoires, whereby public or cross-reactive TCRs were removed. Using the MIRA antigens, annotated TCRs were further analysed by specific ORF or by position within an ORF. Breadth was defined as the number of annotated unique rearrangements divided by the total number of unique productive rearrangements, and depth was defined as the summed frequency of the annotated unique rearrangements. Two-sided Wilcoxon rank-sum tests were used to compare TCR breadth between groups. TCRdb obtained this table from immuneACCESS and retained in-frame rearrangements with V and J assigned. These tables miss some clones; where compared with another copy, unresolved V genes account for less than half of the shortfall, and the remainder is unexplained. V and J calls and clone size are those listed in that table; D and trimming were worked out from the DNA. Within this sample are around 350,000 clones, with about 85% of them counted one time only. Together, the top ten hold roughly 3.1% of the sample.

Material: peripheral blood, obtained in a trial of Ad26.COV2.S vaccine versus placebo. The V gene is TRBV10-2 and the J gene is TRBJ2-7, with no reliable assignment of the D segment. The receptor's source is a person aged 18-60 years who received the Ad26.COV2.S COVID-19 vaccine or a placebo. The DNA sequence reads TGCGCCAGCCGTTGGGCCTACGAGCAGTACTTC. The translation is CASRWAYEQYF.